This T cell receptor beta chain stems from a study of shared clonotypes between healthy human individuals (TCRdb year 2020). Regarding the complete study: The cohort included three men and two women between 18 and 49 years of age. For each donor, three plates each were used for CD4 naive and CD4 memory, two plates were used for CD8 naive, and one plate was used for CD8 memory. Blood TCR repertoires of about 5 healthy adults were deeply sequenced to estimate repertoire size and the extent of clonotype sharing between individuals. To increase sequencing depth and limit assay-specific biases, different laboratories used diverse techniques to prepare libraries and sequence TCR repertoires. Per donor, leukapheresis produced somewhere between about 0.8 and 9 billion PBMCs.

The donors were healthy, HIV-negative adults who had no recently reported acute infections or vaccinations. All donors were Caucasian adults living in Nashville, Tennessee, USA. CD4+ T cells were enriched through magnetic negative selection, after which naive cells were positively selected on CD45RA and the remaining negative fraction served as the memory subset. After blood collection by leukapheresis, PBMCs were isolated using Ficoll-Histopaque density gradient centrifugation and then cryopreserved in the vapor phase of liquid nitrogen. Analytical flow cytometry was used to check the purity and quantity of each magnetically sorted T cell population. From each sorted fraction, genomic DNA was isolated and quantified by UV absorbance on a Nanodrop 2000c. TCR CDR3 regions were amplified from genomic DNA by multiplex PCR using the deep immunoSEQ assay. Extracted genomic DNA from each cell subset was spread evenly across all wells of several immunoSEQ 96-well plates, with each plate serving as a replicate. For sorted subsets, about 200 ng genomic DNA, equal to tens of thousands of T cell genomes, was loaded into each replicate PCR. The purified libraries were quantified using a Qubit 3.0 fluorometer, sized with a Bioanalyzer 2100, and then quantified again using the KAPA Library Quantification kit. Every immunoSEQ 96-well plate was sequenced on a dedicated single-read 150-cycle Illumina NextSeq 550 flow cell. The authors' pipeline ran thus. Because only junctional sequences without quality scores were contained in the immunoSEQ output, filtering matching that applied to full-length reads could not be performed. To assign V/J genes and CDR3, sequences were annotated using PyIR, a Python wrapper for IgBLAST v1.9, with IMGT germline references. Any read was removed if the V/J assignment was weak (E-value above 1e-6), the CDR3 was missing, or the read contained stop codons, out-of-frame junctions, or ambiguous translated residues. V3J clonotypes were defined by identical inferred V gene, J gene, and CDR3 amino acid sequence. To compute the percentage overlap between repertoires, the number of shared unique clonotypes was divided by the size of the smaller repertoire. Repertoire richness was assessed with RTK rarefaction, the Chao1 estimator, and Recon v2.1 estimates of unobserved clonotypes. OLGA was used to compute generation probabilities for all TCRbeta clonotypes that the gDNA method yielded from a few donors. This immuneACCESS table, as held by TCRdb, lists in-frame sequences with V and J called but not all clones. Of the missing ones, under half trace to an unresolved V gene in checked studies; the others have no known cause. V, J and clone size were drawn from that table, and D and trimming were deduced from the DNA. In all, the sample holds about 1.1 million clones, and 77% of those were seen once. The ten largest clones represent almost 0.9% of the sample.

Notes on this clone: The target of this receptor is not known. Base qualities are not provided; no much larger clone lies one nucleotide away.

Including cysteine and phenylalanine, the CDR3 has 15 amino acids. The DNA shown is the 45-base CDR3, in frame from base 1. V lost 5 bases and J lost 12 bases, and the count of bases not matched to a germline gene is 11. The germline V gene (reference sequence) yields SEHNR for CDR1 and FQNEAQ for CDR2. General study outcomes and caveats: When a handful of donors were compared, the shared fraction of clonotypes was 5% to 6.5% for naive CD4, around 3.6% for naive CD8, about 2.5% for memory CD4, and approximately 0.4% for memory CD8. Compared with non-shared clonotypes, the clonotypes found in all four sorted-subset donors had higher generation probabilities. Estimated clonotype richness was generally larger for naive than for memory subsets. Sampling was limited to blood, and TCR repertoires in tissue likely differ from TCR repertoires in blood. The small number of donors limited the genetic and exposure-history diversity represented. Pairwise subsampling indicated that sequencing depth was expected to affect the degree of clonotype sharing among donors. Rarefaction of sorted-subset datasets indicated incomplete sequencing despite the large sequencing depth.

The rearranged chain carries TRBV7-9 and TRBJ1-5, and 12 bases in between align with TRBD1. Sequencing input: memory CD4+ T cells from PBMCs. This specimen's cell subset or site label, interpreted: CD45RA-negative fraction. The sequence came from a man aged 18 to 30 in good health. Some clones in this sample may be carry-over from other donors' samples. CDR3 region: CASSHGGTGGLVQHF. The DNA is TGTGCCAGCAGCCACGGCGGGACAGGGGGCTTGGTCCAGCATTTT.